The entry below describes one T cell receptor (beta chain). Some clones are missing from TCRdb's copy, which holds only in-frame ones; the method was immunoSEQ multiplex PCR. The sample lists approximately 260,000 clones; roughly 83% were seen once. These data belong to a study of blood T cell repertoires in COVID-19. V lost 6 bases, J lost 5 bases, and 8 bases stayed unmatched. Germline CDR1 reads SQVTM; CDR2 reads ANQGSEA. The CDR3 has 13 amino acids. The clonotype originates from a woman of 80 years or more with acute or convalescent COVID-19. Sequencing input: peripheral blood. The rearrangement uses TRBV29-1 and TRBJ2-5; 8 bases are shared with TRBD2. CDR3 DNA: TGCAGCGTCCCGCGGGGGGCGGGGGAGACCCAGTACTTC. Its protein product is CSVPRGAGETQYF.